A single sample gave rise to the 6 T cell receptor beta chains below, sequenced in a study of CD8 T cells in Susac syndrome. cDNA came from roughly 0.5 to 1 ug RNA primed by random hexamers. TCRdb called the immunoSEQ multiplex PCR reads again in MiXCR, with one record for every CDR3 protein. In the table there are approximately 49,000 distinct CDR3 sequences, around 93% of which are singletons. The sample consisted of CD8+ T cells from PBMCs. These receptors originate from a human donor with Susac syndrome.

The chain links TRBV19 to TRBJ2-1; D remains unclear. Germline CDR1 LNHDA, CDR2 SQIVND (reference sequence). CDR3 length: 14 amino acids. V gave up 3 bases and J gave up 8 bases, with 14 bases separating them. This chain's CDR3 is CASSIYIARDEQFF. As DNA, the CDR3 is TGTGCCAGTAGTATCTACATCGCGCGCGATGAGCAGTTCTTC.

The V call is TRBV6-1, the J call TRBJ1-5; 7 nucleotides match TRBD1. With V trimmed by 5 bases and J by 4 bases, 11 bases remained unmatched. Germline lookup yields CDR1 MNHNS and CDR2 SASEGT. The CDR3 is 16 residues long. As DNA, the CDR3 is TGTGCCAGCAGTCCATCCATGGCAGGGGGGAATCAGCCCCAGCATTTT. Amino acids: CASSPSMAGGNQPQHF.

This clonotype appeared a single time. The chain is built from TRBV18 and TRBJ2-6; D perhaps matches TRBD1 (5 bases). Per the germline V gene, CDR1 is KGHSH and CDR2 is LQKENI. This CDR3 contains 18 residues. Trimming removed 2 bases at V and 2 bases at J, with 16 bases between. This CDR3 is CASSPGQRGGTGANVLTF. The CDR3 nucleotides are TGTGCCAGCTCACCAGGCCAAAGGGGTGGAACTGGGGCCAACGTCCTGACTTTC.

This chain uses TRBV13 with TRBJ2-7; D might be TRBD1 or TRBD2, each matching 5 bases. Deletions cut 4 bases from V and 0 bases from J, with 10 bases between. The CDR3 totals 14 residues. Germline values: CDR1 PRHDT, CDR2 FYEKMQ (reference sequence). DNA for the CDR3: TGTGCCAGCAGCTCGGGACGGAGCTCCTACGAGCAGTACTTC. Residues: CASSSGRSSYEQYF.

J is TRBJ2-2 and V is TRBV12-5; D uncertain. The CDR3 is 11 amino acids. CDR1 is LGHNT and CDR2 is FRNRAP in the germline V gene. Trimming stripped 7 bases from V and 5 bases from J, with 5 bases between. The CDR3 DNA reads as TGTGCTAGTGCTGAGACCGGGGAGCTGTTTTTT. Its protein product is CASAETGELFF. Using reference TRBV12-5 and TRBJ2-2 for the parts outside the CDR3, the full variable domain is DARVTQTPRHKVTEMGQEVTMRCQPILGHNTVFWYRQTMMQGLELLAYFRNRAPLDDSGMPKDRFSAEMPDATLATLKIQPSEPRDSAVYFCASAETGELFFGEGSRLTVL.

With regard to this clonotype: An end of the junction does not agree with germline; a read error may underlie this. The V gene is TRBV6-6, the J gene TRBJ2-7; D gene uncertain. This CDR3 has 14 residues. Germline V CDR1 and CDR2: MNHNY, SVGAGI (reference sequence). The CDR3 DNA follows: TGTGCCAGCAGTTACTCTCCCGGGCACTCCTTCCCGCACTTC. Protein product: CASSYSPGHSFPHF.